Ten or more counts support the clone carrying this TCR beta chain. Its antigen is unknown. Germline V lookup: CDR1 LGHDT, CDR2 YNNKEL (reference sequence). This CDR3 region has 14 residues. The V end lost 2 bases, the J end lost 6 bases, and 12 bases lay between the germline ends. The sample comes from a study of human T cells and chemical hapten exposure. Study results and limitations: Expanded TCR sets contained significantly more large CDR3 similarity clusters than controls.

TCRdb re-analysed the RACE reads in MiXCR, keeping a single row per CDR3 protein. The sample has approximately 80,000 distinct CDR3 sequences; 10% are singletons. Time point noted: patch test 2, 6 weeks after DPC sensitization. Treatment: therapeutic diphenylcyclopropenone sensitization with weekly scalp DPC. The chain links TRBV3-1 to TRBJ2-3; maybe TRBD1 (6 bases). This TCR was recovered from a woman aged 45-60 years with alopecia areata. Some clones in this sample may be carry-over from other donors' samples. Sequences were derived from whole blood, sampled in connection with sensitization to the hapten diphenylcyclopropenone (DPC). In nucleotides, the CDR3 is TGTGCCAGCAGCCAACTCGGACAGTCCGATACGCAGTATTTT. It yields the protein CASSQLGQSDTQYF.